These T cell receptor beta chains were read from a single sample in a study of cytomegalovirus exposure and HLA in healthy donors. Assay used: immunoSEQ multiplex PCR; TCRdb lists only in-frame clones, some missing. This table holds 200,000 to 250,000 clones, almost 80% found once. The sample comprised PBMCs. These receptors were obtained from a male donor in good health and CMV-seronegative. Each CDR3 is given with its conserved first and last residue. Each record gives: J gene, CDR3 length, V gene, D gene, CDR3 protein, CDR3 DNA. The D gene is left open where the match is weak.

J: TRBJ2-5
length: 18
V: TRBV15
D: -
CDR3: CATSRVPLEGGGLETQYF
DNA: TGTGCCACCAGCAGAGTCCCCCTAGAAGGCGGGGGCCTAGAGACCCAGTACTTC

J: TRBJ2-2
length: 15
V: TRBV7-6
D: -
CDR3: CASSLGGAPTGELFF
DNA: TGTGCCAGCAGCTTAGGAGGCGCGCCCACCGGGGAGCTGTTTTTT

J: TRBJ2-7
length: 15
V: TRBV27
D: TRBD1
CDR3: CASSFSDRVVYEQYF
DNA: TGTGCCAGCAGTTTCTCTGACAGGGTGGTCTACGAGCAGTACTTC

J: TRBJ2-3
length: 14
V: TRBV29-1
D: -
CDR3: CSGTTRTVTDTQYF
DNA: TGCAGCGGTACTACTAGGACCGTCACAGATACGCAGTATTTT

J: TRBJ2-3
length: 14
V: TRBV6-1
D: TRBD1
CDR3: CASTVQGAGDTQYF
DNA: TGTGCCAGCACAGTACAGGGGGCCGGAGATACGCAGTATTTT

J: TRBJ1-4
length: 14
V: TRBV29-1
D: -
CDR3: CSVAQVGTNEKLFF
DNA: TGCAGCGTTGCGCAGGTCGGAACTAATGAAAAACTGTTTTTT

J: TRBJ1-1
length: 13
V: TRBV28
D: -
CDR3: CASSTFLRGEAFF
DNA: TGTGCCAGCAGTACCTTCCTCAGGGGTGAAGCTTTCTTT

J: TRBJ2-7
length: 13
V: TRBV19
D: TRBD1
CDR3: CASRGTGIYEQYF
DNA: TGTGCCTCCCGAGGGACAGGGATTTACGAGCAGTACTTC

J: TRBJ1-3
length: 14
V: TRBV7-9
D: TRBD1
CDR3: CASSPGTAGNTIYF
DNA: TGTGCCAGCAGCCCCGGGACAGCTGGAAACACCATATATTTT

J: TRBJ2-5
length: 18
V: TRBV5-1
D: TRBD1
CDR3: CASSLVPGQGRAQETQYF
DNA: TGCGCCAGCAGCTTGGTCCCGGGACAGGGTAGGGCCCAAGAGACCCAGTACTTC

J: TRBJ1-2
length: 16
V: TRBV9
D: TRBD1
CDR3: CASSVIQGQEEYGYTF
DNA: TGTGCCAGCAGCGTAATACAGGGGCAGGAAGAGTATGGCTACACCTTC